This TCR beta chain was retrieved from a study of T cell changes during pregnancy in multiple sclerosis. V was pared by 5 bases and J by 8 bases, with 15 bases of the junction left unmatched. Germline assignment: CDR1 SEHNR and CDR2 FQNEAQ (reference sequence). The CDR3 runs to 16 residues. The table came from immunoSEQ multiplex PCR; TCRdb's copy has only in-frame clones and leaves some out. The table shows almost 40,000 clones, with about 93% occurring only once. This chain joins TRBV7-9 and TRBJ2-1; 7 nucleotides line up with TRBD2. This TCR came from a female donor in good health, enrolled as a control in a pregnancy study. Source: CD4+ T cells from peripheral blood mononuclear cells, taken in the third trimester of pregnancy. As DNA, the CDR3 is TGTGCCAGCAGCCCCTCCCTGGGGAGGGCCGGGGATGAGCAGTTCTTC. It is translated as CASSPSLGRAGDEQFF. Supplemented by reference TRBV7-9 and TRBJ2-1, the full variable domain reads DTGVSQNPRHKITKRGQNVTFRCDPISEHNRLYWYRQTLGQGPEFLTYFQNEAQLEKSRLLSDRFSAERPKGSFSTLEIQRTEQGDSAMYLCASSPSLGRAGDEQFFGPGTRLTVL.